This T cell receptor beta chain was observed in a study of control samples from healthy donors and cancer patients. The protocol was immunoSEQ multiplex PCR, while the TCRdb copy is restricted to in-frame clones and leaves out a portion. Altogether about 80,000 clones are present, roughly 89% being singletons, with the ten largest covering around 6%. CDR1 and CDR2 (germline): LGHNA, YNFKEQ. The CDR3 sequence is 16 residues long. The ends lost 0 bases at V and 5 bases at J; junction bases unmatched: 6. Sequencing was carried out using blood. This clonotype originated in a man aged 45 to 65 in good health. This chain joins TRBV4-2 and TRBJ2-1; 8 nucleotides line up with TRBD1. CDR3 in DNA: TGTGCCAGCAGCCAAGATTGGGGACAGGCTAACAATGAGCAGTTCTTC. It yields the protein CASSQDWGQANNEQFF.